This record covers a single T cell receptor beta chain. Which antigen it targets is not known. No quality values exist for individual bases; no much larger clone is one base distant. The intended sense of this specimen's time point label: about 28 days (+/-7) after the second vaccine dose. The treatment or condition label, read with the paper, signifies: meningococcal conjugate vaccine given as trial control. Vaccinee samples came from UK trials COV001 and COV002, including a single-blind randomized controlled phase 2/3 trial of AZD1222 (ChAdOx1 nCoV-19) in healthy adults. Trial participant PBMC samples were collected at day 0 and day 28 after the second dose for TCRbeta chain sequencing. This sample stems from a study of T cell responses to AZD1222 COVID-19 vaccine (dated by TCRdb to about 2021). Regarding the research as a whole: TCR sequencing was performed for 230 to 250 trial participants, of whom about 200 were given two doses of AZD1222 and around 26 were given two doses of MenACWY control vaccine. Trial participants were enrolled into age subgroups of 18-55, 56-69 and 70-plus years, which contained about 160, 30 and 59 TCR-sequenced participants, respectively. Broad study findings and their caveats: Epitopes outside the regions mutated in the B.1.351 and B.1.1.7 variants were reportedly recognized by nearly half of the unique spike-specific TCRs. After two AZD1222 doses, spike-specific TCR breadth and depth were significantly higher than at day 0 and than in MenACWY recipients. Because no day 14 peak-response samples were available, the repertoires could be characterized only after the peak T cell response. Participants were mostly white British, with more females than males. The authors suggested clonal diversity may have been underestimated. Vaccine-associated CD4 TCRs spanned the whole spike protein, with dominant responses in regions 160-218 and 743-854. The 56-69-year group was small, and its depth increase did not reach significance, likely because of low power. Conclusions about previously exposed vaccinees are limited because only five to seven AZD1222 recipients were SARS-CoV-2 seropositive at baseline.

The CDR3 regions of human TCRbeta chains were analyzed by immunosequencing. The authors processed their data as follows. Repertoire TCRs were matched against a reference library of SARS-CoV-2-specific TCRs generated with the MIRA antigen-specificity platform. Breadth was defined as the fraction of unique TCRs that were SARS-CoV-2-associated. Depth was defined as the fraction of total T cells that were SARS-CoV-2-associated. Each spike-specific TCR was assigned to its reactive spike region and to a CD4 or CD8 class using the MIRA data. Log10-transformed breadth and depth values were compared by one-way ANOVA with Sidak's multiple comparisons tests. TCRdb mirrors the immuneACCESS table, restricted to in-frame sequences. Some clones are absent from its copies; in checked studies, under half trace to an unresolved V gene, and the reason for the others is unknown. The V and J calls and clone size are taken from that table; D and trimming were inferred from the DNA. The sample table contains around 130,000 clones; only one count was recorded for around 90% of them. The top ten constitute around 6.9% of the sample.

The V end gives up 0 bases and the J end 6 bases, leaving 3 bases in the junction not matched to a gene. CDR1 SGHTS and CDR2 YDEGEE were looked up in the germline V gene. From cysteine to phenylalanine, the CDR3 is 14 amino acids long. Only CDR3 DNA remains: 42 bases, in frame from the first base. Here the chain combines TRBV5-8 and TRBJ1-2; 9 of the junction bases match TRBD1. The sequences come from peripheral blood, collected 28 days after the second dose of the MenACWY control vaccine. This receptor was obtained from an adult who received the MenACWY meningococcal vaccine as a control. The nucleotides read TGTGCCAGCAGCTTGGACAGGGGGCGAGATGGCTACACCTTC. It specifies CASSLDRGRDGYTF.